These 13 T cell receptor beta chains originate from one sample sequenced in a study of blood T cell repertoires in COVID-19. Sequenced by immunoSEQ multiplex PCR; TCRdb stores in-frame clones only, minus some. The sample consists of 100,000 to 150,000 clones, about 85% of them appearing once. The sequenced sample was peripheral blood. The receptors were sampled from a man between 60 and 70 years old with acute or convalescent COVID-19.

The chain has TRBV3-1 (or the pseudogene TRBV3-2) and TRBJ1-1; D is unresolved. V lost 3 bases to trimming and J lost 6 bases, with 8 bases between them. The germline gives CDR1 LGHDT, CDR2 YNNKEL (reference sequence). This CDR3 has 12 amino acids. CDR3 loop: CASSHDGAEAFF. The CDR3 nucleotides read TGTGCCAGCAGCCATGACGGGGCTGAAGCTTTCTTT.

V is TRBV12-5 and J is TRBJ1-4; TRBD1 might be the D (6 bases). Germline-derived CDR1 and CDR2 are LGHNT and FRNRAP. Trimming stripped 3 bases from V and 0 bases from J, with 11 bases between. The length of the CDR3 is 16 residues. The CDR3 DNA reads TGTGCTAGTGGTTTAGAGGGGGGGACAACTAATGAAAAACTGTTTTTT. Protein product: CASGLEGGTTNEKLFF.

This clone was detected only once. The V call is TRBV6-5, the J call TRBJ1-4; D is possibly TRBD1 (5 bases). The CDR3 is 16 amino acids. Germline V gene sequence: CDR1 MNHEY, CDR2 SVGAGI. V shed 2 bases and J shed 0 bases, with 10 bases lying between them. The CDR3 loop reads CASSYPGGATNEKLFF. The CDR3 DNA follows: TGTGCCAGCAGTTACCCCGGGGGGGCAACTAATGAAAAACTGTTTTTT.

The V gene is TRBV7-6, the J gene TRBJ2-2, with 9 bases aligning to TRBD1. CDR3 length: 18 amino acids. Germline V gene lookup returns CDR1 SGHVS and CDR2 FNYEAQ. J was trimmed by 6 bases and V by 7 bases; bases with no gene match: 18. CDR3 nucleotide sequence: TGTGCCAGCACCAAACTCATTACGGGACAGGGAGGCGCCGGGGAGCTGTTTTTT. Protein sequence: CASTKLITGQGGAGELFF.

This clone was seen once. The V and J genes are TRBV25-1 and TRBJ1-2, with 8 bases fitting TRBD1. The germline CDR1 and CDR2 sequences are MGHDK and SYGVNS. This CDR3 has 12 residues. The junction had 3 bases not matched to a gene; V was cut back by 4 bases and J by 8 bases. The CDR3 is CASSGTGFGYTF. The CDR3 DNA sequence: TGTGCCAGCAGTGGGACAGGGTTCGGCTACACCTTC.

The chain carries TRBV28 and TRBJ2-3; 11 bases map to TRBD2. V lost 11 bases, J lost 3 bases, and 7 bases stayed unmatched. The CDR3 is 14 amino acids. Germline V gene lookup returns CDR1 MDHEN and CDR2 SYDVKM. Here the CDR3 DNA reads TGTGCCGTTAACCCTAGCGGGGGGACAGATACGCAGTATTTT. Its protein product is CAVNPSGGTDTQYF.

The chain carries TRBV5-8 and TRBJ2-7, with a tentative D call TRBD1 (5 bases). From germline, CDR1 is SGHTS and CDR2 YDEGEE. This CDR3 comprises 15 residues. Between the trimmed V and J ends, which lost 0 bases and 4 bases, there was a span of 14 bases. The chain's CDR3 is CASSLDGGAPYEQYF. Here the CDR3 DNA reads TGTGCCAGCAGCTTGGATGGTGGGGCCCCTTACGAGCAGTACTTC.

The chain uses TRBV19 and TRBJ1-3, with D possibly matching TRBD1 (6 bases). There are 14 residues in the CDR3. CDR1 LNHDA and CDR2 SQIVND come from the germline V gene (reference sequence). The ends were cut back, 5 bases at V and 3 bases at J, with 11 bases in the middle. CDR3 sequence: CASSPTGNGNTIYF. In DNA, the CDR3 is TGTGCCAGTAGTCCCACAGGGAATGGAAACACCATATATTTT.

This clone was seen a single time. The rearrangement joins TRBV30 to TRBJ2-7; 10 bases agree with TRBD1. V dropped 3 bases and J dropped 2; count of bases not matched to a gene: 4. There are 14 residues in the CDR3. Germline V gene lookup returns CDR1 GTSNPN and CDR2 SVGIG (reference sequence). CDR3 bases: TGTGCCTGGAGGACGGGACAGGGGACCTACGAGCAGTACTTC. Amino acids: CAWRTGQGTYEQYF.

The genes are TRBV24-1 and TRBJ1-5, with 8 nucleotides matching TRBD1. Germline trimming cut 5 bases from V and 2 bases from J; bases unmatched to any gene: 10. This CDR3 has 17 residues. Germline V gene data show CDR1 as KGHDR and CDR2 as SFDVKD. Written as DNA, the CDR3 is TGTGCCACCAGTGCCCCTGGGGGGACAGGAGGCAATCAGCCCCAGCATTTT. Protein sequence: CATSAPGGTGGNQPQHF.

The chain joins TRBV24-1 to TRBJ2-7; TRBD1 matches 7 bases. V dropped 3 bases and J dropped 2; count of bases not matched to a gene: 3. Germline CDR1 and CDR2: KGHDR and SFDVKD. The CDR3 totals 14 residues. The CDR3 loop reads CATSDPTGPYEQYF. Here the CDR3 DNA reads TGTGCCACCAGTGATCCGACAGGGCCCTACGAGCAGTACTTC.

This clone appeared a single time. The CDR3 loop reads CASSLPGGHYSNQPQHF. The CDR3, as DNA: TGTGCCAGCAGTTTACCAGGGGGCCATTATAGCAATCAGCCCCAGCATTTT. The J gene is TRBJ1-5, the V gene TRBV28; 8 bases are a match to TRBD1. Looked up from germline, CDR1 is MDHEN and CDR2 is SYDVKM. The V gene end was trimmed by 2 bases and the J gene end by 0 bases; junction bases not matched to a gene: 6. This CDR3 contains 17 residues.

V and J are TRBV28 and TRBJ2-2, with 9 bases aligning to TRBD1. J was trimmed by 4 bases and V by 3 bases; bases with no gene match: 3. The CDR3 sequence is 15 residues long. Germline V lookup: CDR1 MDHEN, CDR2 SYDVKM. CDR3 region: CASSFYRGRTGELFF. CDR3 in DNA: TGTGCCAGCAGTTTTTACAGGGGGCGCACCGGGGAGCTGTTTTTT.